What follows describes a single T cell receptor beta chain. Within the sample, other DNA sequences also encode this same CDR3. The Seattle patients, enrolled during active infection, were followed longitudinally. The data stem from a study of blood T cell repertoires in COVID-19. About the research overall: Italy, Spain and the United States were the sources of the convalescent and acute COVID-19 samples. Sources were T cells, B-cell-depleted T cells, or PBMCs; the material itself was cDNA or gDNA.

Original methodology: Reference gene primer amplification gave estimated nucleated cell counts. The repertoire was sequenced with immunoSEQ multiplex PCR; TCRdb's copy has only in-frame clones and lacks some. The DNA was the basis for D and trimming; V, J and clone size are from that table. The sample includes about 230,000 clones, more than 80% of them seen just once. V dropped 0 bases and J dropped 4; count of bases not matched to a gene: 2. Germline V gene lookup returns CDR1 SGHRS and CDR2 YFSETQ. This CDR3 has 14 residues. The specimen was peripheral blood. The chain carries TRBV5-1 and TRBJ2-5; 8 nucleotides line up with TRBD1. This receptor was identified in a woman older than 75 with COVID-19, enrolled during active disease. CDR3 protein: CASSLGQGRETQYF. CDR3 nucleotides: TGCGCCAGCAGCTTGGGACAGGGGCGAGAGACCCAGTACTTC. Looking up the rest from reference TRBV5-1 and TRBJ2-5 gives the full variable domain: KAGVTQTPRYLIKTRGQQVTLSCSPISGHRSVSWYQQTPGQGLQFLFEYFSETQRNKGNFPGRFSGRQFSNSRSEMNVSTLELGDSALYLCASSLGQGRETQYFGPGTRLLVL.